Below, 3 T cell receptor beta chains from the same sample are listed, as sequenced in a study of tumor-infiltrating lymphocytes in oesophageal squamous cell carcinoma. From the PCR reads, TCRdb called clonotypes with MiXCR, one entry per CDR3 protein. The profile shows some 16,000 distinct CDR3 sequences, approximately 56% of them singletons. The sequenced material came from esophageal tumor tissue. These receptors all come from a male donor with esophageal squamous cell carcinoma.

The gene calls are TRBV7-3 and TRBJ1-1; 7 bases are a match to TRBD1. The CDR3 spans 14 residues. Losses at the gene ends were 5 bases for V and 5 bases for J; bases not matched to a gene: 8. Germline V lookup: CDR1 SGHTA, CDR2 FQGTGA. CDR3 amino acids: CASSPGTAQTEAFF. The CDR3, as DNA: TGTGCCAGCAGCCCCGGGACAGCGCAAACTGAAGCTTTCTTT.

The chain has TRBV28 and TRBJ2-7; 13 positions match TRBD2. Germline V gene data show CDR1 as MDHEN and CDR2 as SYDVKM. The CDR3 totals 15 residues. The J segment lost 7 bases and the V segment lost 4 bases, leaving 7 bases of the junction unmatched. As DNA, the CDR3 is TGTGCCAGCAGTTCAGGGACTAGCGGGACGAGGGAGCAGTACTTC. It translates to CASSSGTSGTREQYF.

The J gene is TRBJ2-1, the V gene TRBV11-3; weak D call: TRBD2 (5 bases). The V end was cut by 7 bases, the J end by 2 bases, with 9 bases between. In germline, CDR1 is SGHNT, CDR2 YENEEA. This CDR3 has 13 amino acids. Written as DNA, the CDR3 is TGTGCCAGCACGCGGGCGGCCTACAATGAGCAGTTCTTC. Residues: CASTRAAYNEQFF.